These 6 T cell receptor beta chains came from one sample sequenced in a study of cytomegalovirus exposure and HLA in healthy donors. PCR amplification relied on 60 Vbeta primers (plus 13 Jbeta primers). Method: immunoSEQ multiplex PCR; TCRdb's copy keeps in-frame clones and lacks some. The repertoire holds some 170,000 clones, with about three quarters as singletons. Sequenced input: PBMCs. Receptor source: a woman aged 25 to 39 in good health and CMV-seronegative.

V and J are TRBV6-5 and TRBJ2-7; 8 bases map to TRBD2. This CDR3 is 15 amino acids long. Germline V gene sequence: CDR1 MNHEY, CDR2 SVGAGI. J was trimmed by 4 bases and V by 5 bases; bases with no gene match: 10. The CDR3, as DNA: TGTGCCAGCAGTCTAGCGGGCGGGCCCCCTTACGAGCAGTACTTC. This gives the protein CASSLAGGPPYEQYF.

Only a few counts were recorded for this clone. The rearrangement links TRBV5-6 to TRBJ1-3, with D hard to call. The CDR3 is 18 residues long. Per the germline V gene, CDR1 is SGHDT and CDR2 is YYEEEE. V lost 4 bases to trimming and J lost 0 bases, with 20 bases between them. Written as DNA, the CDR3 is TGTGCCAGCAGCAGAGACCTAGGCGTACGAATCTCTGGAAACACCATATATTTT. This translates into CASSRDLGVRISGNTIYF.

This chain connects TRBV5-1 to TRBJ2-7, with TRBD1 as a possible D gene (6 bases). The CDR3 is 15 residues long. V lost 5 bases and J lost 3, with 18 bases in between. Germline V gene sequence: CDR1 SGHRS, CDR2 YFSETQ. The CDR3 region has the DNA TGCGCCAGCAGATATGGGACAAGTCACCTCTACGAGCAGTACTTC. This sequence encodes CASRYGTSHLYEQYF.

In this sample, this clone turned up a few times. CDR3 nucleotides: TGTGCCAGCAGCTTGCGTGTGCGACCAGGCAATGAGCAGTTCTTC. Protein product: CASSLRVRPGNEQFF. The chain carries TRBV5-4 and TRBJ2-1; the D is unclear. Trimming left V 1 base short and J 6 bases short, with 14 bases between. The germline gives CDR1 SGHNT, CDR2 YYREEE (reference sequence). The CDR3 sequence is 15 residues long. Full variable domain (rest looked up from reference TRBV5-4 and TRBJ2-1): ETGVTQSPTHLIKTRGQQVTLRCSSQSGHNTVSWYQQALGQGPQFIFQYYREEENGRGNFPPRFSGLQFPNYSSELNVNALELDDSALYLCASSLRVRPGNEQFFGPGTRLTVL.

The genes are TRBV28 and TRBJ2-2; D may be TRBD2 (5 bases). CDR3 length: 17 amino acids. V shed 3 bases and J shed 5 bases, with 19 bases lying between them. Germline V CDR1 and CDR2: MDHEN, SYDVKM. CDR3 nucleotide sequence: TGTGCCAGCAGTTTCCTCGAGGTGAGCGGAACTACCGGGGAGCTGTTTTTT. It encodes CASSFLEVSGTTGELFF.

Only a few counts were recorded for this clone. This chain uses TRBV20-1 with TRBJ2-7; perhaps TRBD1 as D (5 bases). The CDR3 totals 11 residues. Germline V gene sequence: CDR1 DFQATT, CDR2 SNEGSKA (reference sequence). V was trimmed by 5 bases and J by 9 bases, leaving 14 bases between them. The CDR3 reads CSAGFLQGQYF. In nucleotides, the CDR3 is TGCAGTGCTGGGTTCCTCCAGGGGCAGTACTTC.